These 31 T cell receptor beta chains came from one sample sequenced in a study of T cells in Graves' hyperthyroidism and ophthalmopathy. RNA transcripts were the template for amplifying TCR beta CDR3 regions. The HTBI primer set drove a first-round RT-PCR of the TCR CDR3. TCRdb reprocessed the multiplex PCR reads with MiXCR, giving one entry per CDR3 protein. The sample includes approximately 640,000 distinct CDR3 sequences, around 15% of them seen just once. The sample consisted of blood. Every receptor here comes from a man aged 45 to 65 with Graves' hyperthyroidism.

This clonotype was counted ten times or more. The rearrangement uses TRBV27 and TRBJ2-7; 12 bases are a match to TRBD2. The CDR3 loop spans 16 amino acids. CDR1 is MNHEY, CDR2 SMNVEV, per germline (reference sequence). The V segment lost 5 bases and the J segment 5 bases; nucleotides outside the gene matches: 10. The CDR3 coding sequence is TGTGCCAGCAGTCCCATACGACTAGCGGGAGTCCACGAGCAGTACTTC. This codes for CASSPIRLAGVHEQYF.

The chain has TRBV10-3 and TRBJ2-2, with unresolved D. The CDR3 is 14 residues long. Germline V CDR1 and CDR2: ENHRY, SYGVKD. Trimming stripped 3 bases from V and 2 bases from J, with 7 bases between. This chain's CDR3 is CAISESLNTGELFF. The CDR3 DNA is TGTGCCATCAGTGAAAGTTTAAACACCGGGGAGCTGTTTTTT.

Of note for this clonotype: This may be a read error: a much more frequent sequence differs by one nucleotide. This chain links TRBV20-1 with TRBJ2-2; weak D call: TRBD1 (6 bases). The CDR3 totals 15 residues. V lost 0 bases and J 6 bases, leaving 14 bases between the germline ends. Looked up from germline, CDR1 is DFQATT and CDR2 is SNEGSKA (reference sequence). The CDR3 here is CSARDLAGDAGELFF. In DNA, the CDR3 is TGCAGTGCTAGAGATCTTGCAGGGGACGCCGGGGAGCTGTTTTTT.

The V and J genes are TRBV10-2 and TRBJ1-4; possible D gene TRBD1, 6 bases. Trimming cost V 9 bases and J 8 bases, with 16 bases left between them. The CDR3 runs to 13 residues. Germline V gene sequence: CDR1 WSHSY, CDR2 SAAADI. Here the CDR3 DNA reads TGCGCCAGTTGTTCAGGGGCGGGCGAAAAACTGTTTTTT. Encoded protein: CASCSGAGEKLFF.

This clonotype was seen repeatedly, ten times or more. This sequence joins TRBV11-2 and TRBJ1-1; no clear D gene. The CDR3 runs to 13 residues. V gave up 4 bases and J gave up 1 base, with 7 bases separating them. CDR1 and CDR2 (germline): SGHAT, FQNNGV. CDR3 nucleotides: TGTGCCAGCAGCTCCCAACAGAACACTGAAGCTTTCTTT. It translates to CASSSQQNTEAFF.

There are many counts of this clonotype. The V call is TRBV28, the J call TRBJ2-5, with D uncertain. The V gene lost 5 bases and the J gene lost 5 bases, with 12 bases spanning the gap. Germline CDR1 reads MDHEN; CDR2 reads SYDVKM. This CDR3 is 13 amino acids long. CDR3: CASSNLDPETQYF. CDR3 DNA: TGTGCCAGCAGTAACCTAGATCCGGAGACCCAGTACTTC.

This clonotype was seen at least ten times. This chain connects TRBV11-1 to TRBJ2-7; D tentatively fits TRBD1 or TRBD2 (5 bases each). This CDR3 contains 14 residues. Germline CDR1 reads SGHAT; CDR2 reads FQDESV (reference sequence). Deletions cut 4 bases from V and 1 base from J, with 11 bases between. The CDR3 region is CASSSGTDSYEQYF. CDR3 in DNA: TGTGCCAGCAGCTCCGGGACCGATTCCTACGAGCAGTACTTC.

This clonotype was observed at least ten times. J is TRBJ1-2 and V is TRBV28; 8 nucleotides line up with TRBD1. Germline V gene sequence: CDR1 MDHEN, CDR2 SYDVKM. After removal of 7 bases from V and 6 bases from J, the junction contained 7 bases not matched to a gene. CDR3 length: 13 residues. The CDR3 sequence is CASTGTGKDGYTF. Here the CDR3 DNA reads TGTGCCAGCACCGGGACAGGAAAGGATGGCTACACCTTC.

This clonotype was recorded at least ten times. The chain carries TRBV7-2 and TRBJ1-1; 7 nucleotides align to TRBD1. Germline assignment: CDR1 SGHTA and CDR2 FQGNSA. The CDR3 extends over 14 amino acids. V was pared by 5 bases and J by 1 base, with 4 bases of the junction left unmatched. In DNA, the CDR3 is TGTGCCAGCAGCACGGACAGGACGAACACTGAAGCTTTCTTT. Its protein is CASSTDRTNTEAFF. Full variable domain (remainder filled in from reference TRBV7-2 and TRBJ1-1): GAGVSQSPSNKVTEKGKDVELRCDPISGHTALYWYRQSLGQGLEFLIYFQGNSAPDKSGLPSDRFSAERTGGSVSTLTIQRTQQEDSAVYLCASSTDRTNTEAFFGQGTRLTVV.

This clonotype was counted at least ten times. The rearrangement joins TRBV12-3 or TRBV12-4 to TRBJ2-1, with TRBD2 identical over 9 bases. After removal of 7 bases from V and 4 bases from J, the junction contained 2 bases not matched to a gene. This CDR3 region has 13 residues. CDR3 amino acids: CASKTSGYNEQFF. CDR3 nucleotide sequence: TGTGCCAGCAAGACTAGCGGATACAATGAGCAGTTCTTC.

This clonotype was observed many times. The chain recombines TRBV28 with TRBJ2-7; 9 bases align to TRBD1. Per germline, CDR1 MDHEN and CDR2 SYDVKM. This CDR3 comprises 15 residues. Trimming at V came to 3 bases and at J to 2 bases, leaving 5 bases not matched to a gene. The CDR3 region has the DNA TGTGCCAGCAGTTTTACGGACAGGGGAACCTACGAGCAGTACTTC. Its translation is CASSFTDRGTYEQYF.

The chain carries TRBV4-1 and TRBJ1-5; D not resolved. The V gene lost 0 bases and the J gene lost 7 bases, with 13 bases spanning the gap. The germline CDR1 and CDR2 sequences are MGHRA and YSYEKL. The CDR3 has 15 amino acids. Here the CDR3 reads CASSQEFRGGQPQHF. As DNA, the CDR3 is TGCGCCAGCAGCCAAGAGTTCCGGGGTGGGCAGCCCCAGCATTTT.

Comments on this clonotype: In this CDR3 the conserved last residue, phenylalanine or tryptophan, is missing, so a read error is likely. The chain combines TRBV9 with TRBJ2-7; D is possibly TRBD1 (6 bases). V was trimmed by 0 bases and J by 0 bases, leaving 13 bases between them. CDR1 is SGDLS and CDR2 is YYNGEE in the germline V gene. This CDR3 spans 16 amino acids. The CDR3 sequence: CASSVGGQISSYEQYL. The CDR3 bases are TGTGCCAGCAGCGTAGGTGGACAGATTAGCTCCTACGAGCAGTACCTC.

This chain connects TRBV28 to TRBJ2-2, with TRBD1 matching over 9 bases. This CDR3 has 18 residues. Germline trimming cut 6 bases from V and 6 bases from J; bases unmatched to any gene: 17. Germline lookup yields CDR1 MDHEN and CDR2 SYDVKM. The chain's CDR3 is CASSGTGRGLAEAGELFF. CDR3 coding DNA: TGTGCCAGCAGCGGGACAGGGAGGGGATTGGCGGAGGCCGGGGAGCTGTTTTTT.

Written as DNA, the CDR3 is TGTGCCAGCAGCCCCGGGGGGCGGTATGTCGGGGAGACCCAGTACTTC. Residues: CASSPGGRYVGETQYF. This chain connects TRBV7-8 to TRBJ2-5; TRBD2 might be the D (7 bases). From germline, CDR1 is SGHVS and CDR2 FQNEAQ. V lost 5 bases and J 5 bases, leaving 21 bases between the germline ends. The CDR3 has 16 residues.

The CDR3 is CASSSPGKPYEQYF. The CDR3 DNA reads TGTGCCAGCAGCTCCCCAGGGAAGCCCTACGAGCAGTACTTC. The V call is TRBV28, the J call TRBJ2-7; a possible D gene is TRBD1 (5 bases). Germline V gene data show CDR1 as MDHEN and CDR2 as SYDVKM. With 6 bases removed from V and 2 bases from J, the gap between germline ends came to 14 bases. The CDR3 covers 14 residues.

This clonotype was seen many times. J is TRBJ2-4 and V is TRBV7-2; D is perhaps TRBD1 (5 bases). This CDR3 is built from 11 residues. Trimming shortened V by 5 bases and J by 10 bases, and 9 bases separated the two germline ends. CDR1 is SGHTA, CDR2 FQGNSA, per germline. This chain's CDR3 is CASSVGLIQYF. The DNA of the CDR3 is TGTGCCAGCAGCGTGGGGCTGATTCAGTACTTC.

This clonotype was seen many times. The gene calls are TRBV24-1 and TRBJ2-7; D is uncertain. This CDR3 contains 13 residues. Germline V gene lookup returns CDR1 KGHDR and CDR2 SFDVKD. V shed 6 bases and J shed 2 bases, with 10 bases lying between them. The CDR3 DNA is TGTGCCACCAGTCTTGGGTCAGCCTACGAGCAGTACTTC. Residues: CATSLGSAYEQYF.

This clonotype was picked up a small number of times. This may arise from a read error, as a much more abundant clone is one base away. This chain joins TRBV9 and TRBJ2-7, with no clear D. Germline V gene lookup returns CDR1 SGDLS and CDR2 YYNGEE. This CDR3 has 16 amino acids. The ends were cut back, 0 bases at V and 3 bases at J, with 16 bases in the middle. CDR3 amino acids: CASSVARGSLIYEQYF. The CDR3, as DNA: TGTGCCAGCAGCGTAGCTCGCGGCAGTCTCATCTACGAGCAGTACTTC.

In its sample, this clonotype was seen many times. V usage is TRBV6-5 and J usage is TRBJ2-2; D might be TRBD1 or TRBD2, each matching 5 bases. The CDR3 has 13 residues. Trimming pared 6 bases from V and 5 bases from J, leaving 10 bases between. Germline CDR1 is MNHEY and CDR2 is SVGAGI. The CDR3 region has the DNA TGTGCCAGCAGACTCGAGGGGACCGGGGAGCTGTTTTTT. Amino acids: CASRLEGTGELFF.

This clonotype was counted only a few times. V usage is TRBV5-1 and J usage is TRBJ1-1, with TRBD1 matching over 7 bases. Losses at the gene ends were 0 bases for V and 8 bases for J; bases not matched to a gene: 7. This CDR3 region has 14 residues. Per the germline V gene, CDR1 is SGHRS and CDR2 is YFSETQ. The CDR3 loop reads CASSLGAGGIEAFF. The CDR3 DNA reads TGCGCCAGCAGCTTGGGGGCAGGGGGGATAGAAGCTTTCTTT. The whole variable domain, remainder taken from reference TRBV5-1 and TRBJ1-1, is KAGVTQTPRYLIKTRGQQVTLSCSPISGHRSVSWYQQTPGQGLQFLFEYFSETQRNKGNFPGRFSGRQFSNSRSEMNVSTLELGDSALYLCASSLGAGGIEAFFGQGTRLTVV.

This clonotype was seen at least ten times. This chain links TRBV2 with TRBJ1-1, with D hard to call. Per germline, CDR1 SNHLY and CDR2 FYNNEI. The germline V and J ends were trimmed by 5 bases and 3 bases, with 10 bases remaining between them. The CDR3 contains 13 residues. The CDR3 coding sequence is TGTGCCAGCAGTCCCCGACCGGACACTGAAGCTTTCTTT. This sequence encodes CASSPRPDTEAFF.

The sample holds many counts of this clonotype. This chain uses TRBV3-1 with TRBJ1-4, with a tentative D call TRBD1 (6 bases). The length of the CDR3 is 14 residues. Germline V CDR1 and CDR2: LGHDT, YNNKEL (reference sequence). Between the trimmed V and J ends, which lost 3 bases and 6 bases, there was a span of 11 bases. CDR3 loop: CASSHSTGYEKLFF. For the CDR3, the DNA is TGTGCCAGCAGCCATTCCACAGGGTATGAAAAACTGTTTTTT.

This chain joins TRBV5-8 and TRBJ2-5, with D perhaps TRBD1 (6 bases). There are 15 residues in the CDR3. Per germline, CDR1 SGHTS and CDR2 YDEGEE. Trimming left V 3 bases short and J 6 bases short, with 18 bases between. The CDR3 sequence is CASSSITTGWQTQYF. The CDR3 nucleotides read TGTGCCAGCAGCTCAATCACTACAGGGTGGCAGACCCAGTACTTC.

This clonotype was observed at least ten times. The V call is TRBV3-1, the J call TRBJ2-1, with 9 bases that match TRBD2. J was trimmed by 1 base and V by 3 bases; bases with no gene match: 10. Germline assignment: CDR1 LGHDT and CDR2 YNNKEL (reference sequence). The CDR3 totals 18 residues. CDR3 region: CASSHFSAGGASYNEQFF. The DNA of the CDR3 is TGTGCCAGCAGCCACTTCTCCGCGGGAGGGGCTTCCTACAATGAGCAGTTCTTC.

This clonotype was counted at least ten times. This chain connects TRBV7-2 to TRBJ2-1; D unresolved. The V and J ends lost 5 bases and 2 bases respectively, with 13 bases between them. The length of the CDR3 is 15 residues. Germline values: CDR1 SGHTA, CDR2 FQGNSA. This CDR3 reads CASSPVGGTYNEQFF. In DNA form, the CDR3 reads TGTGCCAGCAGCCCAGTTGGTGGGACCTACAATGAGCAGTTCTTC.

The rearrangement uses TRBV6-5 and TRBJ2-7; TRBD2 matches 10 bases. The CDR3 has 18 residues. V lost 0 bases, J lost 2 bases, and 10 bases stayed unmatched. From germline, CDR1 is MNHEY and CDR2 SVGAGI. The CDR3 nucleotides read TGTGCCAGCAGTTACTCGATGGCTAGCGGGAGTGCCCCCTACGAGCAGTACTTC. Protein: CASSYSMASGSAPYEQYF.

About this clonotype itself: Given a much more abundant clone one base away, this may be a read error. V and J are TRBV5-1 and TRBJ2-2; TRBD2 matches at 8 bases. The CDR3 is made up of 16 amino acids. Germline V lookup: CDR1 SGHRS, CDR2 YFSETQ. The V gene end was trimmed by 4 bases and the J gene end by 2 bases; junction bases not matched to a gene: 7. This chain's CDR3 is CASSPPTSANTGELFF. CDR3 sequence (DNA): TGCGCCAGCAGCCCCCCGACTAGCGCTAACACCGGGGAGCTGTTTTTT. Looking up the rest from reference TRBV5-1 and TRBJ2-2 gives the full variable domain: KAGVTQTPRYLIKTRGQQVTLSCSPISGHRSVSWYQQTPGQGLQFLFEYFSETQRNKGNFPGRFSGRQFSNSRSEMNVSTLELGDSALYLCASSPPTSANTGELFFGEGSRLTVL.

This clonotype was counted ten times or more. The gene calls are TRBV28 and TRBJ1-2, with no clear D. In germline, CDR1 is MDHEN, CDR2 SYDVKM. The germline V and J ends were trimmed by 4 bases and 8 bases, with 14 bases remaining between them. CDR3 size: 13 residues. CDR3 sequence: CASSYKTLSGYTF. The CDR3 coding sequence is TGTGCCAGCAGTTACAAGACATTATCGGGCTACACCTTC.

The CDR3 bases are TGTGCCAGCTCCCAGTGGGACTATGGCTACACCTTC. Protein product: CASSQWDYGYTF. This chain links TRBV2 with TRBJ1-2; no clear D gene. CDR3 size: 12 residues. Trimming shortened V by 8 bases and J by 3 bases, and 10 bases separated the two germline ends. CDR1 SNHLY and CDR2 FYNNEI come from the germline V gene.

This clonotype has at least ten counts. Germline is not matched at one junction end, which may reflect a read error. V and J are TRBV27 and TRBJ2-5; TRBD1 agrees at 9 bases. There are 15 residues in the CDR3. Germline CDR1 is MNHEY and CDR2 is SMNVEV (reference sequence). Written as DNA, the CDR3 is TGTGCCAGCAGCCCTCCGGACAGGGGACAAGGGACCCAGTACTTC. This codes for CASSPPDRGQGTQYF.